The 20 T cell receptor beta chains listed next were all sequenced from one sample in a study of persistence of HIV-infected CD4 T cells. The antigens these receptors bind are not known. Cells were stimulated with overlapping HIV-1 Gag 15-mer peptides. CD40L-negative CD69-negative CD45RO-high memory CD4+ T cells were sorted as populations depleted of antigen-responding cells. Sequencing used immunoSEQ version 4 in survey mode. Measured with immunoSEQ multiplex PCR; TCRdb has only the in-frame clones, and not every one. The table includes about 36,000 clones, about 83% detected once. The sample in question was cultured CD4+ T cells from PBMCs, obtained from a patient who received antiretroviral therapy. The receptors derive from an adult with HIV. The donor label of this sample is uncertain.

The rearrangement joins TRBV12-3 or TRBV12-4 to TRBJ1-3; D is undetermined. The V end lost 2 bases, the J end lost 4 bases, and 6 bases lay between the germline ends. The CDR3 is 13 residues long. This CDR3 is CASSLYEGNTIYF. The CDR3, as DNA: TGTGCCAGCAGTTTATACGAGGGAAACACCATATATTTT.

The V call is TRBV27, the J call TRBJ2-1; TRBD2 matches 13 bases. Looked up from germline, CDR1 is MNHEY and CDR2 is SMNVEV (reference sequence). After removal of 6 bases from V and 10 bases from J, the junction contained 12 bases not matched to a gene. This CDR3 is 16 amino acids long. CDR3 protein: CASSLSGTSGVGEQFF. CDR3 nucleotide sequence: TGTGCCAGCAGCCTTTCCGGGACTAGCGGGGTGGGCGAGCAGTTCTTC.

This rearrangement joins TRBV7-9 to TRBJ2-1; 12 nucleotides align to TRBD2. With V trimmed by 5 bases and J by 7 bases, 15 bases remained unmatched. The CDR3 is 18 residues long. From germline, CDR1 is SEHNR and CDR2 FQNEAQ (reference sequence). The CDR3 DNA follows: TGTGCCAGCAGCCTCAGGGGGCAGTCAACTAGCGGGGGGAATGAGCAGTTCTTC. Amino acid sequence: CASSLRGQSTSGGNEQFF. Full variable domain (outside the CDR3, taken from reference TRBV7-9 and TRBJ2-1): DTGVSQNPRHKITKRGQNVTFRCDPISEHNRLYWYRQTLGQGPEFLTYFQNEAQLEKSRLLSDRFSAERPKGSFSTLEIQRTEQGDSAMYLCASSLRGQSTSGGNEQFFGPGTRLTVL.

The J gene is TRBJ2-1, the V gene TRBV3-1 (or the pseudogene TRBV3-2); TRBD2 agrees at 7 bases. V dropped 4 bases and J dropped 3; count of bases not matched to a gene: 3. This CDR3 has 14 residues. CDR1 and CDR2 from the germline V gene are LGHDT and YNNKEL (reference sequence). This chain's CDR3 is CASSLGTNYNEQFF. CDR3 in DNA: TGTGCCAGCAGCCTCGGGACTAACTACAATGAGCAGTTCTTC.

The count of this clone is one. V usage is TRBV4-1 and J usage is TRBJ1-5, with 12 bases identical to TRBD1. With 1 base clipped from V and 7 bases from J, the junction kept 11 bases outside the gene matches. The germline CDR1 and CDR2 sequences are MGHRA and YSYEKL. CDR3 size: 18 residues. Written as DNA, the CDR3 is TGCGCCAGCAGCCAAGGGGCCGGGACAGGGGGCTTGTGGCAGCCCCAGCATTTT. It is translated as CASSQGAGTGGLWQPQHF.

On this clone: Other DNA sequences within the sample encode an identical CDR3. The chain carries TRBV3-1 (or the pseudogene TRBV3-2) and TRBJ1-4; 10 nucleotides match TRBD1. The CDR3 length is 14 residues. The V gene end was trimmed by 6 bases and the J gene end by 5 bases; junction bases not matched to a gene: 3. Germline V lookup: CDR1 LGHDT, CDR2 YNNKEL (reference sequence). The CDR3 here is CASSRTGGNEKLFF. Here the CDR3 DNA reads TGTGCCAGCAGTAGGACAGGGGGAAATGAAAAACTGTTTTTT.

The chain links TRBV4-1 to TRBJ2-2, with TRBD2 matching over 15 bases. This CDR3 comprises 19 residues. The germline gives CDR1 MGHRA, CDR2 YSYEKL. After removal of 1 base from V and 4 bases from J, the junction contained 7 bases not matched to a gene. The CDR3 nucleotides read TGCGCCAGCAGCCAAGGAGGACTAGCGGGGGGGCCGCGCACCGGGGAGCTGTTTTTT. It codes for CASSQGGLAGGPRTGELFF.

The rearrangement joins TRBV5-1 to TRBJ2-2; weak D call: TRBD1 (6 bases). V lost 0 bases and J lost 2, with 8 bases in between. Germline loops: CDR1 SGHRS, CDR2 YFSETQ. The CDR3 is made up of 15 amino acids. CDR3 nucleotides: TGCGCCAGCAGCTTGGCGGACAGAAACACCGGGGAGCTGTTTTTT. It translates to CASSLADRNTGELFF.

The chain joins TRBV7-9 to TRBJ2-7, with D perhaps TRBD1 or TRBD2 (5 bases each). Germline V gene lookup returns CDR1 SEHNR and CDR2 FQNEAQ (reference sequence). The length of the CDR3 is 17 residues. The V gene lost 4 bases and the J gene lost 1 base, with 20 bases spanning the gap. The CDR3 loop reads CASSSSNTRGPSYEQYF. The CDR3 DNA follows: TGTGCCAGCAGCTCAAGTAATACGAGGGGACCATCCTACGAGCAGTACTTC.

The V and J genes are TRBV7-2 and TRBJ2-2, with D perhaps matching TRBD1 or TRBD2 (5 bases each). The V gene's germline CDR1 is SGHTA and CDR2 FQGNSA. The ends were cut back, 9 bases at V and 6 bases at J, with 17 bases in the middle. The CDR3 totals 14 residues. The CDR3 protein is CASRANRGAGELFF. CDR3 DNA: TGTGCCAGTAGGGCAAATCGGGGCGCCGGGGAGCTGTTTTTT.

The CDR3 DNA follows: TGTGCCAGCAGCCAAGGGTCTCGAATAACCTACGAGCAGTACTTC. Protein sequence: CASSQGSRITYEQYF. The J gene is TRBJ2-7, the V gene TRBV3-1 (or the pseudogene TRBV3-2), with D uncertain. Trimming removed 1 base from V and 2 bases from J, with 12 bases in between. The CDR3 runs to 15 residues. Looked up from germline, CDR1 is LGHDT and CDR2 is YNNKEL (reference sequence).

The chain carries TRBV10-2 and TRBJ2-1; no clear D. Germline V gene sequence: CDR1 WSHSY, CDR2 SAAADI. The CDR3 length is 14 residues. Trimming left V 5 bases short and J 13 bases short, with 21 bases between. The CDR3 DNA sequence: TGCGCCAGCAGTCGCGATCTCCAAAACCGGGTTCAGTTCTTC. It codes for CASSRDLQNRVQFF.

The rearrangement uses TRBV10-3 and TRBJ2-1; D unclear. The CDR3 spans 14 residues. V lost 3 bases, J lost 0 bases, and 6 bases lay in between. Germline V lookup: CDR1 ENHRY, CDR2 SYGVKD. The CDR3: CAISETSSYNEQFF. The DNA of the CDR3 is TGTGCCATCAGTGAAACAAGCTCCTACAATGAGCAGTTCTTC.

This chain uses TRBV6-5 with TRBJ2-1, with TRBD2 identical over 7 bases. J gave up 5 bases and V 2 bases, and 6 bases lay outside the gene matches. CDR3 length equals 15 residues. The germline V gene encodes CDR1 MNHEY and CDR2 SVGAGI. For the CDR3, the DNA is TGTGCCAGCAGTTACCCTCGGACTAGACACAATGAGCAGTTCTTC. It yields the protein CASSYPRTRHNEQFF.

The chain combines TRBV6-1 with TRBJ1-2, with TRBD1 matching 7 bases. The CDR3 length is 15 residues. CDR1 is MNHNS, CDR2 SASEGT, per germline. With V trimmed by 2 bases and J by 2 bases, 5 bases remained unmatched. The CDR3 reads CASSEWPGQNYGYTF. In nucleotides, the CDR3 is TGTGCCAGCAGTGAATGGCCGGGACAGAACTATGGCTACACCTTC.

The gene calls are TRBV5-1 and TRBJ1-2; 8 bases match TRBD1. The germline V gene encodes CDR1 SGHRS and CDR2 YFSETQ. The CDR3 covers 16 residues. Trimming at V came to 2 bases and at J to 4 bases, leaving 10 bases not matched to a gene. The CDR3 sequence: CASSLSAGGEGYGYTF. In nucleotides, the CDR3 is TGCGCCAGCAGCTTATCCGCAGGGGGCGAGGGCTATGGCTACACCTTC.

This clone came up once. The rearrangement uses TRBV12-2 and TRBJ2-7. TRBV12-2 is an annotated pseudogene. This CDR3 has 16 amino acids. The CDR3 is CASRSGRWSGAYEQYF. The CDR3 DNA sequence: TGTGCAAGTCGCTCAGGTCGGTGGTCGGGGGCTTACGAGCAGTACTTC.

This clone was recorded once. The chain recombines TRBV5-1 with TRBJ1-5; TRBD1 might be the D (5 bases). CDR1 and CDR2 (germline): SGHRS, YFSETQ. The CDR3 sequence is 15 residues long. The V gene lost 1 base and the J gene lost 3 bases, with 11 bases spanning the gap. The CDR3 loop reads CASSLYGDLNQPQHF. In nucleotides, the CDR3 is TGCGCCAGCAGCTTGTACGGGGACCTCAATCAGCCCCAGCATTTT.

A single count supports this clone. The V and J genes are TRBV28 and TRBJ1-2; 7 nucleotides match TRBD1. The germline CDR1 and CDR2 sequences are MDHEN and SYDVKM. The junction had 6 bases not matched to a gene; V was cut back by 3 bases and J by 8 bases. CDR3 length equals 13 residues. The CDR3 loop is CASSFGTAWGYTF. DNA of the CDR3: TGTGCCAGCAGTTTTGGGACAGCCTGGGGCTACACCTTC.

The chain employs TRBV27 and TRBJ1-1, with D unclear. V was shortened by 3 bases and J by 2 bases, with 7 bases between the two germline ends. In germline, CDR1 is MNHEY, CDR2 SMNVEV (reference sequence). The CDR3 consists of 13 residues. As DNA, the CDR3 is TGTGCCAGCAGTTTCAGCCGTAACACTGAAGCTTTCTTT. Protein: CASSFSRNTEAFF.